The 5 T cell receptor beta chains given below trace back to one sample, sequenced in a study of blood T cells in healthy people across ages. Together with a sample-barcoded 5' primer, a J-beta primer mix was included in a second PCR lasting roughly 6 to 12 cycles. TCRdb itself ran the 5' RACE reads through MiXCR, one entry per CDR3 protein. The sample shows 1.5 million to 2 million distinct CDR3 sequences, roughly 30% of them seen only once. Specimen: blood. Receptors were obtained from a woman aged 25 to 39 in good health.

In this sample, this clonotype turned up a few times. In nucleotides, the CDR3 is TGTGCCACGCAGGGGAGTCTCTACAATGAGCAGTTCTTC. As protein: CATQGSLYNEQFF. The chain uses TRBV24-1 and TRBJ2-1; TRBD1 is a possible D gene (6 bases). The CDR3 is 13 residues long. Trimming took 10 bases from V and 3 from J, leaving 12 bases between them. Germline lookup yields CDR1 KGHDR and CDR2 SFDVKD.

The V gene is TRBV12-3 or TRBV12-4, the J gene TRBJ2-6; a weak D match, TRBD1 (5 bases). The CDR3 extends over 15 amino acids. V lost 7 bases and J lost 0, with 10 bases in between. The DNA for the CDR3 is TGTGCCAGCACTGGACATTCCTCTGGGGCCAACGTCCTGACTTTC. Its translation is CASTGHSSGANVLTF.

The CDR3 DNA reads TGTGCCAGCAGTCCACCGACCGGGACTAGGGAGTCCGGGGAGCTGTTTTTT. Translated: CASSPPTGTRESGELFF. The chain couples TRBV27 to TRBJ2-2, with 8 bases lining up with TRBD2. Germline lookup yields CDR1 MNHEY and CDR2 SMNVEV (reference sequence). Trimming took 5 bases from V and 6 from J; bases not matched to a gene: 14. The CDR3 has 17 amino acids.

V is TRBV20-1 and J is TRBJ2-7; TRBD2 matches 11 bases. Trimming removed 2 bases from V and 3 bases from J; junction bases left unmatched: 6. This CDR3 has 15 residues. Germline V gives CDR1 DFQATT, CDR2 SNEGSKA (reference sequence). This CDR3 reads CSARMGLAGGYEQYF. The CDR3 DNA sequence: TGCAGTGCTAGAATGGGGCTAGCGGGAGGCTACGAGCAGTACTTC.

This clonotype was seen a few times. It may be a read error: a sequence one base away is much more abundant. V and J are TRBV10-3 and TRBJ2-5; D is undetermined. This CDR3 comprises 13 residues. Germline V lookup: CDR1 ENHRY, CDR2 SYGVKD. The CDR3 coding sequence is TGTGCCACCAGTCCTCCTGGGCAAGAGACCCAGTACTTC. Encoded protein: CATSPPGQETQYF.